The entry below describes one T cell receptor (beta chain). Its target is not known. The CDR3 is 14 residues long. CDR1 is SGHTA and CDR2 is FQGNSA in the germline V gene. TCRdb reprocessed the 5' RACE reads and reports one entry per CDR3 protein, with no DNA. The sample totals around 99,000 distinct CDR3 sequences. The sample belongs to a study of monozygotic twins with inflammatory bowel disease. Findings and limits, study-wide: Extra variability in the repertoires of patients may have come from differing immunosuppressive treatments. Discordant twins showed the same repertoire similarity as concordant twins, possibly from limited power.

Blood (less than 2.6 ml) was collected from every donor individually. This rearrangement joins TRBV7-2 to TRBJ1-1; the D call from TCRdb, TRBD1, cannot be confirmed without DNA. The sequence derives from a human donor with ulcerative colitis or Crohn's disease, or a healthy co-twin of an affected twin (not recorded which). Sequenced sample: blood. CDR3: CASSLVGATTEAFF. The full variable domain, rest sourced from reference TRBV7-2 and TRBJ1-1, is GAGVSQSPSNKVTEKGKDVELRCDPISGHTALYWYRQSLGQGLEFLIYFQGNSAPDKSGLPSDRFSAERTGGSVSTLTIQRTQQEDSAVYLCASSLVGATTEAFFGQGTRLTVV.